Each of the 5 T cell receptor beta chains below was sequenced from the same sample in a study of blood T cell repertoires in COVID-19. Repertoires were generated with immunoSEQ multiplex PCR, while TCRdb's copy carries only in-frame clones and drops some. The sample yields 110,000 to 150,000 clones, about four fifths seen once. Sequencing was carried out using peripheral blood. The receptors come from a human donor in a cohort sampled during active COVID-19.

This clone has a handful of counts. The rearrangement uses TRBV30 and TRBJ1-1, with a possible D match to TRBD1 (5 bases). This CDR3 is 12 amino acids long. V shed 4 bases and J shed 12 bases, with 18 bases lying between them. CDR1 is GTSNPN and CDR2 is SVGIG in the germline V gene (reference sequence). CDR3 protein: CAWTGIRKTTFF. In nucleotides, the CDR3 is TGTGCCTGGACAGGGATCAGGAAGACAACTTTCTTT.

V gene TRBV7-3 combines with J gene TRBJ2-7; D gene unclear. V was pared by 3 bases and J by 5 bases, with 11 bases between. The CDR3 covers 13 residues. Germline V gives CDR1 SGHTA, CDR2 FQGTGA. CDR3 sequence reads: CASSFSLENEQYF. CDR3 sequence (DNA): TGTGCCAGCAGCTTCTCTCTGGAGAACGAGCAGTACTTC.

This chain uses TRBV4-1 with TRBJ2-1, with TRBD1 identical over 9 bases. With V trimmed by 0 bases and J by 7 bases, 4 bases remained unmatched. The CDR3 sequence is 15 residues long. Germline-derived CDR1 and CDR2 are MGHRA and YSYEKL. This CDR3 reads CASSQDGTGLNEQFF. The CDR3 bases are TGCGCCAGCAGCCAAGATGGGACAGGGTTGAATGAGCAGTTCTTC.

The V and J genes are TRBV2 and TRBJ1-2; 8 positions agree with TRBD1. V dropped 4 bases and J dropped 3; count of bases not matched to a gene: 7. The CDR3 extends over 15 amino acids. Germline-derived CDR1 and CDR2 are SNHLY and FYNNEI. The CDR3 protein is CASSAGTGTDYGYTF. In DNA, the CDR3 is TGTGCCAGCAGTGCCGGGACAGGCACCGACTATGGCTACACCTTC.

J is TRBJ1-1 and V is TRBV7-9; D is perhaps TRBD1 (5 bases). This CDR3 spans 13 amino acids. From germline, CDR1 is SEHNR and CDR2 FQNEAQ (reference sequence). V was pared by 4 bases and J by 4 bases, with 10 bases between. The CDR3 spells CASSSTDSTEAFF. In nucleotides, the CDR3 is TGTGCCAGCAGCTCTACTGACAGCACTGAAGCTTTCTTT.